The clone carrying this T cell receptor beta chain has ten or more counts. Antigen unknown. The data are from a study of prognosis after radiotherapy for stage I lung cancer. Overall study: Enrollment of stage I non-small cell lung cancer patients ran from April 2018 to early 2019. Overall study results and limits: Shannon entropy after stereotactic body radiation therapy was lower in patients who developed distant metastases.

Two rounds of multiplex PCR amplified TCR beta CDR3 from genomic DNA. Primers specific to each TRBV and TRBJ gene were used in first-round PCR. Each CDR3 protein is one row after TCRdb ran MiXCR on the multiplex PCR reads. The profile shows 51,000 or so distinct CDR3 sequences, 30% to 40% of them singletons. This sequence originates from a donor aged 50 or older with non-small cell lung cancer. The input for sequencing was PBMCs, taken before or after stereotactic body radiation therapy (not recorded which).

CDR3 amino acids: CASRLTGSDEQYF. The CDR3 bases are TGTGCCAGCAGACTAACAGGGAGCGACGAGCAGTACTTC. The V gene is TRBV6-1, the J gene TRBJ2-7, with a weak D call TRBD1 (6 bases). CDR1 and CDR2 from the germline V gene are MNHNS and SASEGT. V was pared by 6 bases and J by 5 bases, with 14 bases between. This CDR3 is built from 13 residues.